The 25 T cell receptor beta chains listed next were all sequenced from one sample in a study of T cell responses to AZD1222 COVID-19 vaccine. Profiling relied on immunoSEQ multiplex PCR, and the TCRdb table lists in-frame clones only, not all of them. In the table there are about 180,000 clones, about 89% of which are singletons. This specimen consisted of peripheral blood, obtained on day 0 of AZD1222 vaccination. These receptors came from an adult in good health.

The V call is TRBV27, the J call TRBJ1-2; the D gene is possibly TRBD1 (5 bases). This CDR3 is 16 amino acids long. Germline V lookup: CDR1 MNHEY, CDR2 SMNVEV (reference sequence). Between the trimmed V and J ends, which lost 3 bases and 5 bases, there was a span of 19 bases. The CDR3 DNA is TGTGCCAGCAGTTTTACGACAGATCGAAGATCTTATGGCTACACCTTC. It specifies CASSFTTDRRSYGYTF.

The chain recombines TRBV28 with TRBJ1-1, with unresolved D. The CDR3 runs 17 residues. The V gene lost 2 bases and the J gene lost 0 bases, with 16 bases spanning the gap. The V gene's germline CDR1 is MDHEN and CDR2 SYDVKM. CDR3 sequence reads: CASSLATDLIMNTEAFF. DNA of the CDR3: TGTGCCAGCAGTTTAGCGACCGACCTTATTATGAACACTGAAGCTTTCTTT.

Written as DNA, the CDR3 is TGTGCCAGCAGCGATACAAAAACCGACTACGAGCAGTACTTC. This gives the protein CASSDTKTDYEQYF. The chain couples TRBV7-9 to TRBJ2-7; D gene ambiguous. V dropped 5 bases and J dropped 3 bases, with 14 bases sitting between them. The CDR3 has 14 residues. Germline CDR1 is SEHNR and CDR2 is FQNEAQ (reference sequence).

The genes are TRBV2 and TRBJ1-5, with no clear D. Between the trimmed V and J ends, which lost 3 bases and 0 bases, there was a span of 0 bases. Germline loops: CDR1 SNHLY, CDR2 FYNNEI. The CDR3 contains 12 residues. The CDR3 nucleotides are TGTGCCAGCAGTGATAGCAATCAGCCCCAGCATTTT. This encodes CASSDSNQPQHF.

The rearrangement joins TRBV30 to TRBJ2-7; D gene ambiguous. This CDR3 region has 11 residues. Germline-derived CDR1 and CDR2 are GTSNPN and SVGIG (reference sequence). V lost 1 base to trimming and J lost 7 bases, with 8 bases between them. CDR3 nucleotides: TGTGCCTGGAGTGGAATGAAGGAGCAGTACTTC. This codes for CAWSGMKEQYF.

In its sample, this clone was seen once. This rearrangement joins TRBV6-1 to TRBJ1-2; 7 nucleotides align to TRBD1. Germline CDR1 reads MNHNS; CDR2 reads SASEGT. The V and J ends lost 0 bases and 10 bases, in that order; junction bases with no gene match: 11. CDR3 length equals 15 residues. The CDR3 loop reads CASSEAPYPDRTYTF. In DNA, the CDR3 is TGTGCCAGCAGTGAAGCGCCTTACCCGGACAGGACCTACACCTTC.

The chain links TRBV20-1 to TRBJ2-7; 8 positions agree with TRBD2. CDR1 is DFQATT and CDR2 is SNEGSKA in the germline V gene (reference sequence). The V segment lost 3 bases and the J segment 0 bases; nucleotides outside the gene matches: 4. The length of the CDR3 is 14 residues. The CDR3 here is CSASVLAGSYEQYF. CDR3 nucleotides: TGCAGTGCTAGTGTGCTAGCGGGCTCCTACGAGCAGTACTTC.

This clone was seen a single time. This rearrangement joins TRBV6-2 or TRBV6-3 to TRBJ2-4, with a tentative D call TRBD2 (5 bases). The V and J ends lost 2 bases and 1 base respectively, with 21 bases between them. CDR1 and CDR2 from the germline V gene are MNHEY and SVGEGT. CDR3 length equals 19 residues. CDR3 DNA sequence: TGTGCCAGCAGTTACGAGGTGCGAGGGTCCTCCGGGGCCAAAAACATTCAGTACTTC. The encoded protein is CASSYEVRGSSGAKNIQYF.

The chain uses TRBV29-1 and TRBJ2-7; TRBD2 might be the D (6 bases). From germline, CDR1 is SQVTM and CDR2 ANQGSEA. V dropped 3 bases and J dropped 3 bases, with 12 bases sitting between them. The CDR3 consists of 13 residues. The DNA of the CDR3 is TGCAGCGTTGACACAGTGGGAGGCTACGAGCAGTACTTC. Protein product: CSVDTVGGYEQYF.

J is TRBJ1-4 and V is TRBV10-3; D gene unclear. The CDR3 has 13 amino acids. CDR1 ENHRY and CDR2 SYGVKD come from the germline V gene. Trimming took 2 bases from V and 2 from J, leaving 3 bases between them. CDR3 residues: CAISEETNEKLFF. The CDR3 DNA sequence: TGTGCCATCAGTGAGGAGACTAATGAAAAACTGTTTTTT.

The chain carries TRBV30 and TRBJ1-1; 9 positions match TRBD1. V was clipped by 7 bases and J by 5 bases; unmatched bases: 5. The germline gives CDR1 GTSNPN, CDR2 SVGIG (reference sequence). The CDR3 covers 12 residues. Here the CDR3 reads CASHRGPTEAFF. In nucleotides, the CDR3 is TGTGCCTCCCACAGGGGGCCAACTGAAGCTTTCTTT.

In DNA form, the CDR3 reads TGTGCCAGCTCCCAAAGGGGGCTGGAGAACACTGAAGCTTTCTTT. Translation: CASSQRGLENTEAFF. The genes are TRBV18 and TRBJ1-1; 7 positions match TRBD1. The V and J ends lost 6 bases and 1 base, in that order; junction bases with no gene match: 8. The CDR3 is made up of 15 amino acids. Germline V gene lookup returns CDR1 KGHSH and CDR2 LQKENI. The full variable domain, its missing parts supplied by reference TRBV18 and TRBJ1-1, is NAGVMQNPRHLVRRRGQEARLRCSPMKGHSHVYWYRQLPEEGLKFMVYLQKENIIDESGMPKERFSAEFPKEGPSILRIQQVVRGDSAAYFCASSQRGLENTEAFFGQGTRLTVV.

This clone was seen a single time. The rearrangement joins TRBV6-5 to TRBJ1-5, with D perhaps TRBD1 (5 bases). Trimming cost V 6 bases and J 5 bases, with 14 bases left between them. The V gene's germline CDR1 is MNHEY and CDR2 SVGAGI. CDR3 size: 14 residues. CDR3 nucleotide sequence: TGTGCCAGCAGGGCTACGCAGGGTTATCAGCCCCAGCATTTT. This sequence encodes CASRATQGYQPQHF.

The chain links TRBV10-3 to TRBJ2-5; D gene ambiguous. Germline assignment: CDR1 ENHRY and CDR2 SYGVKD. Trimming shortened V by 10 bases and J by 4 bases, and 16 bases separated the two germline ends. The CDR3 length is 13 residues. The CDR3 DNA is TGTGCCACCAAAGGAATAGGGTCAGAGACCCAGTACTTC. Its translation is CATKGIGSETQYF.

This clone has more than one count but fewer than ten. The chain employs TRBV9 and TRBJ2-7, with 9 bases that match TRBD2. V dropped 4 bases and J dropped 6; count of bases not matched to a gene: 11. The germline CDR1 and CDR2 sequences are SGDLS and YYNGEE. This CDR3 has 15 residues. In nucleotides, the CDR3 is TGTGCCAGCAGCCCCAAGGGACTAGCTGTGGGCGAGCAGTACTTC. Residues: CASSPKGLAVGEQYF.

The rearrangement joins TRBV5-6 to TRBJ1-1; possible D gene TRBD1, 5 bases. The germline gives CDR1 SGHDT, CDR2 YYEEEE. The CDR3 sequence is 15 residues long. The germline V and J ends were trimmed by 4 bases and 1 base, with 14 bases remaining between them. The CDR3 loop is CASSPLGDPNTEAFF. The CDR3 DNA reads TGTGCCAGCAGCCCTTTGGGGGACCCGAACACTGAAGCTTTCTTT.

V is TRBV9 and J is TRBJ2-7, with 8 bases matching TRBD1. V was pared by 4 bases and J by 4 bases, with 4 bases of the junction left unmatched. Germline V gives CDR1 SGDLS, CDR2 YYNGEE. The CDR3 is 13 residues long. Here the CDR3 DNA reads TGTGCCAGCAGCCCCCGGGACAGGTACGAGCAGTACTTC. Protein product: CASSPRDRYEQYF.

The rearrangement uses TRBV5-1 and TRBJ1-1; D is undetermined. This CDR3 spans 14 amino acids. The germline V gene has CDR1 SGHRS and CDR2 YFSETQ. Trimming left V 3 bases short and J 4 bases short, with 13 bases between. CDR3 loop: CASSYSEAGTEAFF. The DNA for the CDR3 is TGCGCCAGCAGCTATTCGGAGGCGGGCACTGAAGCTTTCTTT.

The chain recombines TRBV28 with TRBJ1-1, with 7 bases aligning to TRBD1. This CDR3 is built from 17 residues. V lost 1 base to trimming and J lost 0 bases; unmatched junction nucleotides: 8. Germline-derived CDR1 and CDR2 are MDHEN and SYDVKM. This CDR3 is CASSLSGRGYMNTEAFF. As DNA, the CDR3 is TGTGCCAGCAGTTTATCCGGCAGGGGGTATATGAACACTGAAGCTTTCTTT. Combining the CDR3 with reference TRBV28 and TRBJ1-1 gives the whole variable domain DVKVTQSSRYLVKRTGEKVFLECVQDMDHENMFWYRQDPGLGLRLIYFSYDVKMKEKGDIPEGYSVSREKKERFSLILESASTNQTSMYLCASSLSGRGYMNTEAFFGQGTRLTVV.

The rearrangement links TRBV7-2 to TRBJ2-1, with D possibly being TRBD2 (5 bases). The CDR3 has 15 residues. The germline V gene encodes CDR1 SGHTA and CDR2 FQGNSA. Trimming pared 1 base from V and 1 base from J, leaving 8 bases between. CDR3 bases: TGTGCCAGCAGCTTAGGCCGGGGTTCCTACAATGAGCAGTTCTTC. Encoded protein: CASSLGRGSYNEQFF.

The V gene is TRBV19, the J gene TRBJ1-1; maybe TRBD1 (6 bases). CDR3 length: 13 amino acids. V lost 7 bases to trimming and J lost 4 bases, with 13 bases between them. Germline CDR1 and CDR2: LNHDA and SQIVND (reference sequence). DNA of the CDR3: TGTGCCAGTACCTCACAGGGTTTCACTGAAGCTTTCTTT. Residues: CASTSQGFTEAFF.

The gene calls are TRBV7-2 and TRBJ2-5; unclear D gene. In germline, CDR1 is SGHTA, CDR2 FQGNSA. V was pared by 4 bases and J by 0 bases, with 0 bases between. CDR3 length equals 11 residues. The CDR3 spells CASSYQETQYF. Here the CDR3 DNA reads TGTGCCAGCAGCTACCAAGAGACCCAGTACTTC. The full variable domain, completed using reference TRBV7-2 and TRBJ2-5, is GAGVSQSPSNKVTEKGKDVELRCDPISGHTALYWYRQSLGQGLEFLIYFQGNSAPDKSGLPSDRFSAERTGGSVSTLTIQRTQQEDSAVYLCASSYQETQYFGPGTRLLVL.

The chain links TRBV4-3 to TRBJ2-2, with D possibly being TRBD1 (5 bases). Germline assignment: CDR1 LGHNA and CDR2 YSLEER. CDR3 length: 14 residues. V shed 3 bases and J shed 4 bases, with 9 bases lying between them. As DNA, the CDR3 is TGCGCCAGCAGCCAGAGACAGCGCACCGGGGAGCTGTTTTTT. Amino acid sequence: CASSQRQRTGELFF.

The V gene is TRBV25-1, the J gene TRBJ2-2; D unresolved. Germline V gene sequence: CDR1 MGHDK, CDR2 SYGVNS. V shed 1 base and J shed 9 bases, with 15 bases lying between them. This CDR3 is 15 amino acids long. CDR3 residues: CASSELGQQSRELFF. The CDR3 DNA follows: TGTGCCAGCAGTGAATTAGGGCAGCAAAGCAGGGAGCTGTTTTTT.

The chain joins TRBV7-2 to TRBJ2-2; 7 bases map to TRBD1. This CDR3 has 14 amino acids. Germline V gene data show CDR1 as SGHTA and CDR2 as FQGNSA. The V segment lost 3 bases and the J segment 4 bases; nucleotides outside the gene matches: 2. The CDR3 sequence is CASSLSGGTGELFF. The CDR3 DNA reads as TGTGCCAGCAGCTTGTCAGGGGGCACCGGGGAGCTGTTTTTT.